Only a few counts were recorded for the clone carrying this TCR beta chain. What it binds is not known. V lost 4 bases and J lost 6, with 16 bases in between. Germline lookup yields CDR1 SGHRS and CDR2 YFSETQ. This CDR3 is built from 14 residues. What was amplified from RNA transcripts were TCR beta CDR3 regions. A first-round RT-PCR of the TCR CDR3 used the HTBI primer set. From the multiplex PCR reads, TCRdb called clonotypes with MiXCR, one entry per CDR3 protein. The sample consists of fewer than 700,000 distinct CDR3 sequences, roughly 17% of them appearing once. The sample is drawn from a study of T cells in Graves' hyperthyroidism and ophthalmopathy. Whole-study context: Peripheral blood sampling occurred at initial diagnosis, before any treatment.

Study-wide findings and caveats: The model predicted ophthalmopathy a median around six months before onset. Most thyroid clonotypes that were expanded above 0.001 also turned up in blood.

Sequences were obtained from blood. The TCR originated in a woman aged 25 to 39 with Graves' hyperthyroidism. This chain joins TRBV5-1 and TRBJ1-2; D perhaps matches TRBD1 (6 bases). In DNA form, the CDR3 reads TGCGCCAGCAGCGCAGCGACAGGTGTTAATGGCTACACCTTC. This codes for CASSAATGVNGYTF.